This is a list of T cell receptor beta chains from one sample in a study of regulatory T cells in long-lasting Graves disease. A single record per CDR3 protein comes from TCRdb applying MiXCR to the multiplex PCR reads. The sample includes about 350,000 distinct CDR3 sequences, 15% to 20% seen only once; the top ten take around 20%. A further study also used this sample, focusing on T cells in Graves' hyperthyroidism and ophthalmopathy.

Sequenced material: peripheral blood mononuclear cells (PBMCs), taken at new diagnosis, from a patient treated with antithyroid drugs. These receptor sequences come from a woman younger than 30 with Graves disease. Both conserved end residues are trimmed from each CDR3. Clone size, where shown, is once, few, many, or a class for clones that have expanded.

v_call,clone_size,cdr3_aa
TRBV9,few,ASSVNNVHRNEQF
TRBV7-3,-,ASSFSKDTEAF
TRBV20-1,-,SARDPWRDTDTQY
TRBV2,many,ASSASWDQPQH
TRBV5-1,many,ASSSGLAGQETQY
TRBV12-3/TRBV12-4,many,ASSRGDGYT
TRBV10-3,many,ATVADTQY
TRBV6-1,many,ASSDSGFPNQPQH
TRBV29-1,many,SVAGQIPYEQY
TRBV20-1,many,SVRGGFDNEQF
TRBV2,-,ASRDRGLDGYT
TRBV30,many,AWGGSKNQQY
TRBV30,few,ACSGGLEKLF
TRBV28,many,ASSFSWSHTDTQY
TRBV11-2,-,ASSLGIGQYEQY
TRBV11-2,many,ASSLGPMQY
TRBV5-6,-,ASSAGSPTEAF
TRBV6-5,-,ASSYLGGRDNGELF